This T cell receptor (beta chain) stems from a study of T cell responses to AZD1222 COVID-19 vaccine. Regarding the study as a whole: Spike was spanned by vaccine-associated CD4 TCRs, with dominance at 160-218 and 743-854.

With respect to this clone: The antigen is undetermined.

The data were produced by immunoSEQ multiplex PCR, yet TCRdb's version contains in-frame clones alone and is incomplete. The sample records under 200,000 clones, around 92% being singletons. The length of the CDR3 is 14 residues. Germline CDR1 reads KGHSH; CDR2 reads LQKENI. The V gene end was trimmed by 6 bases and the J gene end by 5 bases; junction bases not matched to a gene: 6. The rearrangement uses TRBV18 and TRBJ1-1; 10 bases match TRBD1. The receptor was isolated from an adult in good health. The source material was peripheral blood, sampled on day 0 of AZD1222 vaccination. CDR3: CASSGDRGKTEAFF. The CDR3 nucleotides are TGTGCCAGCTCGGGGGACAGGGGAAAAACTGAAGCTTTCTTT.